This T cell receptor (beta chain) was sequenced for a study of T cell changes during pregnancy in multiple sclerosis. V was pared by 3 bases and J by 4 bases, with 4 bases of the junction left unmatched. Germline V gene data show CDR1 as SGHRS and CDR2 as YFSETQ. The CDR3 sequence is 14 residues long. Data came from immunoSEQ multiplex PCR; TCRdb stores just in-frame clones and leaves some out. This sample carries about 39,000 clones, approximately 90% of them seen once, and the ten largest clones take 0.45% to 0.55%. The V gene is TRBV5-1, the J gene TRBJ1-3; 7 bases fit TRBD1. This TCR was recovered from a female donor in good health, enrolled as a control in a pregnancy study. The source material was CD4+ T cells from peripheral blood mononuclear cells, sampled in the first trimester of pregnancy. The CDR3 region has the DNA TGCGCCAGCAGCTCCGGGACAGAGGGAAACACCATATATTTT. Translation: CASSSGTEGNTIYF.